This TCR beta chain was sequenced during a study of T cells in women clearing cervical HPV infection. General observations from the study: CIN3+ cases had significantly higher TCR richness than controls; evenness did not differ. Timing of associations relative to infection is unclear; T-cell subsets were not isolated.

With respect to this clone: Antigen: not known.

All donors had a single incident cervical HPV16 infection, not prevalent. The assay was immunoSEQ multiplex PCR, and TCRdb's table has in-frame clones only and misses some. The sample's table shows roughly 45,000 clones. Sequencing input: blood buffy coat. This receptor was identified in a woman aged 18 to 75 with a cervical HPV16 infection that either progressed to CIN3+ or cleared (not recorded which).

CDR3 DNA, as far as it was read: TGTGCCAGCAGCCCAAAGAAGGCCCTAGCGGAGCATACAGATACG. Residues: CASSPKKALAEHTDT. The full CDR3 protein reads CASSPKKALAEHTDTQYF. The V call is TRBV7-8, the J call TRBJ2-3, with TRBD2 identical over 7 bases. The DNA ends 3 residues before the CDR3 does, and the rest of the CDR3 is filled in from the germline J gene. V lost 5 bases, J lost 3 bases, and 17 bases stayed unmatched. This CDR3 is built from 18 residues. Per germline, CDR1 SGHVS and CDR2 FQNEAQ.